Presented here are 5 T cell receptor beta chains from one specimen sequenced in a study of blood T cell repertoires in COVID-19. Libraries were prepared by immunoSEQ multiplex PCR; TCRdb keeps only in-frame clonotypes and omits some of them. The sample holds more than 50,000 clones, roughly 91% seen once. Sequencing was performed on peripheral blood. The receptors come from a human donor in a cohort sampled during active COVID-19.

This sequence joins TRBV12-3 or TRBV12-4 and TRBJ2-3, with D uncertain. The CDR3 loop spans 12 amino acids. V was cut by 10 bases and J by 3 bases, with 11 bases left in between. CDR3 sequence reads: CATDSVTDTQYF. The CDR3 DNA sequence: TGTGCCACTGACTCGGTTACAGATACGCAGTATTTT.

A single count supports this clone. The V gene is TRBV6-5, the J gene TRBJ2-2, with 7 positions matching TRBD2. J lost 7 bases, V lost 4 bases, and 9 bases had no gene match. CDR3 length equals 15 residues. Germline V gene sequence: CDR1 MNHEY, CDR2 SVGAGI. The CDR3 bases are TGTGCCAGCAGTTGGACTAGTGGCCCAGGCGGGGAGCTGTTTTTT. Protein product: CASSWTSGPGGELFF.

This clone is a singleton in its sample. The chain combines TRBV19 with TRBJ2-7; 8 bases match TRBD1. The CDR3 totals 15 residues. In germline, CDR1 is LNHDA, CDR2 SQIVND (reference sequence). With 4 bases clipped from V and 5 bases from J, the junction kept 10 bases outside the gene matches. The chain's CDR3 is CASSTRQGLVHEQYF. The CDR3 region has the DNA TGTGCCAGTAGTACTCGACAGGGGTTAGTACACGAGCAGTACTTC. Complete variable domain (other parts from reference TRBV19 and TRBJ2-7): DGGITQSPKYLFRKEGQNVTLSCEQNLNHDAMYWYRQDPGQGLRLIYYSQIVNDFQKGDIAEGYSVSREKKESFPLTVTSAQKNPTAFYLCASSTRQGLVHEQYFGPGTRLTVT.

The genes are TRBV5-4 and TRBJ1-2, with D tentatively TRBD1 (6 bases). The CDR3 spans 14 residues. V dropped 0 bases and J dropped 2 bases, with 8 bases sitting between them. Germline loops: CDR1 SGHNT, CDR2 YYREEE (reference sequence). Written as DNA, the CDR3 is TGTGCCAGCAGCTTGGCGGGACAAAACTATGGCTACACCTTC. This encodes CASSLAGQNYGYTF.

The gene calls are TRBV5-4 and TRBJ2-3, with D possibly matching TRBD2 (5 bases). The germline V and J ends were trimmed by 5 bases and 4 bases, with 20 bases remaining between them. CDR3 length: 16 amino acids. From germline, CDR1 is SGHNT and CDR2 YYREEE (reference sequence). The CDR3 region has the DNA TGTGCCAGCAGACCCTTAGGACTCCTCTCTTCAGATACGCAGTATTTT. This codes for CASRPLGLLSSDTQYF.